Below are 20 T cell receptor beta chains sequenced from a single sample in a study of shared clonotypes between healthy human individuals. Clones were read by immunoSEQ multiplex PCR, and TCRdb kept only the in-frame ones, dropping some. The sample has some 1.5 million clones; roughly 96% are singletons. Sequenced material: naive CD4+ T cells sorted from blood. Subset specified: CD45RA+ positively selected. These receptors were obtained from a man aged 30 to 39 in good health.

The chain joins TRBV27 to TRBJ2-3, with no clear D. CDR3 length: 14 amino acids. Germline V CDR1 and CDR2: MNHEY, SMNVEV (reference sequence). V was shortened by 4 bases and J by 1 base, with 9 bases between the two germline ends. In DNA form, the CDR3 reads TGTGCCAGCAGTTCTTCTGCGCGCACAGATACGCAGTATTTT. It yields the protein CASSSSARTDTQYF.

This chain connects TRBV5-4 to TRBJ2-1; tentatively, D is TRBD2 (6 bases). V dropped 0 bases and J dropped 2 bases, with 6 bases sitting between them. CDR1 is SGHNT and CDR2 is YYREEE in the germline V gene (reference sequence). The CDR3 length is 14 residues. CDR3 in DNA: TGTGCCAGCAGCTTGGGGACTACCTACAATGAGCAGTTCTTC. This translates into CASSLGTTYNEQFF.

A word on this clone: Other DNA sequences from this sample encode an identical CDR3 as well. The chain couples TRBV18 to TRBJ2-3; the D is unclear. Looked up from germline, CDR1 is KGHSH and CDR2 is LQKENI. CDR3 size: 14 residues. V was trimmed by 1 base and J by 0 bases, leaving 5 bases between them. Here the CDR3 reads CASSPLDSTDTQYF. The CDR3 DNA reads TGTGCCAGCTCACCACTGGACAGCACAGATACGCAGTATTTT.

Concerning this clone itself: The same CDR3 can be traced to other DNA sequences in this sample. This chain uses TRBV2 with TRBJ2-7; TRBD1 is a possible D gene (5 bases). V gave up 3 bases and J gave up 4 bases, with 7 bases separating them. CDR3 length: 12 residues. Germline CDR1 and CDR2: SNHLY and FYNNEI. For the CDR3, the DNA is TGTGCCAGCAGTGAGTCAGGGTACGAGCAGTACTTC. Its protein is CASSESGYEQYF.

The genes are TRBV28 and TRBJ2-7, with 14 positions matching TRBD2. This CDR3 has 15 amino acids. The germline V gene has CDR1 MDHEN and CDR2 SYDVKM. V was clipped by 7 bases and J by 6 bases; unmatched bases: 8. The CDR3 DNA follows: TGTGCCAGCACCGCCCGGACTAGCGGGAGGTTCGAGCAGTACTTC. It codes for CASTARTSGRFEQYF. Complete variable domain (other parts from reference TRBV28 and TRBJ2-7): DVKVTQSSRYLVKRTGEKVFLECVQDMDHENMFWYRQDPGLGLRLIYFSYDVKMKEKGDIPEGYSVSREKKERFSLILESASTNQTSMYLCASTARTSGRFEQYFGPGTRLTVT.

The chain couples TRBV7-9 to TRBJ2-1; no clear D. Germline-derived CDR1 and CDR2 are SEHNR and FQNEAQ (reference sequence). The CDR3 covers 13 residues. V dropped 3 bases and J dropped 2 bases, with 5 bases sitting between them. As DNA, the CDR3 is TGTGCCAGCAGCTTTAACACCTACAATGAGCAGTTCTTC. Its translation is CASSFNTYNEQFF.

The chain links TRBV4-2 to TRBJ1-5; a possible D gene is TRBD1 (5 bases). In germline, CDR1 is LGHNA, CDR2 YNFKEQ. The CDR3 consists of 18 residues. The V and J ends lost 1 base and 0 bases respectively, with 16 bases between them. The DNA for the CDR3 is TGTGCCAGCAGCCAAGCCGGGGCCCTTGGTTATAGCAATCAGCCCCAGCATTTT. This gives the protein CASSQAGALGYSNQPQHF.

The CDR3 DNA follows: TGCGCCAGCAGCCAAGATGGGGGACAGGCTTGGGGGTACGAGCAGTACTTC. As protein: CASSQDGGQAWGYEQYF. The chain links TRBV4-1 to TRBJ2-7; 8 bases match TRBD1. The germline V gene encodes CDR1 MGHRA and CDR2 YSYEKL. After removal of 0 bases from V and 4 bases from J, the junction contained 11 bases not matched to a gene. CDR3 length: 17 amino acids.

The sample holds one count of this clone. The gene calls are TRBV7-9 and TRBJ2-6; D could derive from TRBD1 or TRBD2 (6 bases each). This CDR3 comprises 15 residues. Between the trimmed V and J ends, which lost 8 bases and 6 bases, there was a span of 17 bases. CDR1 SEHNR and CDR2 FQNEAQ come from the germline V gene (reference sequence). This CDR3 is CASLGAGGSANVLTF. Here the CDR3 DNA reads TGTGCCAGCTTGGGGGCCGGGGGATCGGCCAACGTCCTGACTTTC.

The chain is built from TRBV11-3 and TRBJ2-7; no clear D. V gave up 2 bases and J gave up 6 bases, with 11 bases separating them. Germline V gene sequence: CDR1 SGHNT, CDR2 YENEEA. The CDR3 sequence is 13 residues long. CDR3 in DNA: TGTGCCAGCAGCTTACGGATTGGATCCGAGCAGTACTTC. Amino acid sequence: CASSLRIGSEQYF.

The chain employs TRBV14 and TRBJ2-5, with D tentatively TRBD1 or TRBD2 (5 bases each). There are 13 residues in the CDR3. Trimming left V 1 base short and J 3 bases short, with 6 bases between. The germline gives CDR1 SGHDN, CDR2 FVKESK. The CDR3 protein is CASSQGDEETQYF. DNA for the CDR3: TGTGCCAGCAGCCAAGGGGACGAAGAGACCCAGTACTTC.

The chain recombines TRBV18 with TRBJ1-5; the match to TRBD1 covers 8 bases. The CDR3 sequence is 18 residues long. V lost 3 bases to trimming and J lost 2 bases; unmatched junction nucleotides: 12. Germline V gene data show CDR1 as KGHSH and CDR2 as LQKENI. The CDR3 region is CASSPGTGKNWGNQPQHF. The CDR3 DNA is TGTGCCAGCTCACCTGGGACAGGTAAAAACTGGGGCAATCAGCCCCAGCATTTT. Combining the CDR3 with reference TRBV18 and TRBJ1-5 gives the whole variable domain NAGVMQNPRHLVRRRGQEARLRCSPMKGHSHVYWYRQLPEEGLKFMVYLQKENIIDESGMPKERFSAEFPKEGPSILRIQQVVRGDSAAYFCASSPGTGKNWGNQPQHFGDGTRLSIL.

CDR3 in amino acids: CASSEGLAGASYNEQFF. The CDR3 region has the DNA TGTGCCAGCAGCGAGGGACTAGCGGGAGCCTCCTACAATGAGCAGTTCTTC. The chain combines TRBV9 with TRBJ2-1; 14 nucleotides align to TRBD2. The CDR3 is made up of 17 amino acids. Germline lookup yields CDR1 SGDLS and CDR2 YYNGEE. V shed 3 bases, J shed 0 bases, and the junction held 2 bases outside the gene matches.

This clone showed up just once. This rearrangement joins TRBV5-1 to TRBJ2-3, with D tentatively TRBD2 (6 bases). V dropped 2 bases and J dropped 2 bases, with 21 bases sitting between them. The CDR3 extends over 18 amino acids. Germline V CDR1 and CDR2: SGHRS, YFSETQ. The CDR3 loop reads CASSFLPEGRIFTDTQYF. The CDR3 DNA sequence: TGCGCCAGCAGCTTTCTACCGGAGGGCCGGATATTCACAGATACGCAGTATTTT.

The chain employs TRBV5-4 and TRBJ1-3; TRBD1 aligns across 11 bases. The CDR3 covers 17 residues. V lost 1 base to trimming and J lost 0 bases; unmatched junction nucleotides: 3. The germline V gene encodes CDR1 SGHNT and CDR2 YYREEE (reference sequence). The DNA for the CDR3 is TGTGCCAGCAGCTTGAGGGACAGGGGGTTCTCTGGAAACACCATATATTTT. Its translation: CASSLRDRGFSGNTIYF. Filled out from reference TRBV5-4 and TRBJ1-3, the complete variable domain reads ETGVTQSPTHLIKTRGQQVTLRCSSQSGHNTVSWYQQALGQGPQFIFQYYREEENGRGNFPPRFSGLQFPNYSSELNVNALELDDSALYLCASSLRDRGFSGNTIYFGEGSWLTVV.

The V and J genes are TRBV28 and TRBJ2-7, with TRBD1 matching 9 bases. CDR1 is MDHEN, CDR2 SYDVKM, per germline. V lost 6 bases, J lost 8 bases, and 5 bases stayed unmatched. The CDR3 runs to 12 residues. The CDR3 DNA is TGTGCCAGCAGCATCGGACAGGGGCAGCAGTACTTC. It yields the protein CASSIGQGQQYF.

The CDR3 DNA reads TGTGCCAGTACTCCGGGACTAGCGGGAGTCGGGGAGCTGTTTTTT. It translates to CASTPGLAGVGELFF. The gene calls are TRBV2 and TRBJ2-2, with 14 bases aligning to TRBD2. Germline V gene data show CDR1 as SNHLY and CDR2 as FYNNEI. This CDR3 spans 15 amino acids. With V trimmed by 9 bases and J by 7 bases, 7 bases remained unmatched.

The V gene is TRBV6-5, the J gene TRBJ2-1; no clear D gene. Germline V gives CDR1 MNHEY, CDR2 SVGAGI. This CDR3 has 14 amino acids. The V end lost 2 bases, the J end lost 7 bases, and 12 bases lay between the germline ends. CDR3 in DNA: TGTGCCAGCAGTTACCGCGGCCCACAAAATGAGCAGTTCTTC. Its translation is CASSYRGPQNEQFF.

The chain combines TRBV6-5 with TRBJ2-5, with a tentative D call TRBD2 (5 bases). From germline, CDR1 is MNHEY and CDR2 SVGAGI. This CDR3 contains 15 residues. Trimming cost V 4 bases and J 1 base, with 13 bases left between them. The CDR3 sequence is CASSSPGLPQETQYF. In DNA form, the CDR3 reads TGTGCCAGCAGTTCTCCCGGACTGCCCCAAGAGACCCAGTACTTC.

CDR3 in amino acids: CASSVEVSSYEQYF. CDR3 coding DNA: TGTGCCAGCAGCGTGGAGGTTAGTTCCTACGAGCAGTACTTC. The chain recombines TRBV5-4 with TRBJ2-7, with a weak D call TRBD2 (5 bases). Trimming cost V 4 bases and J 1 base, with 12 bases left between them. The germline V gene encodes CDR1 SGHNT and CDR2 YYREEE (reference sequence). CDR3 length: 14 amino acids. Drawing the rest from reference TRBV5-4 and TRBJ2-7, the complete variable domain is ETGVTQSPTHLIKTRGQQVTLRCSSQSGHNTVSWYQQALGQGPQFIFQYYREEENGRGNFPPRFSGLQFPNYSSELNVNALELDDSALYLCASSVEVSSYEQYFGPGTRLTVT.